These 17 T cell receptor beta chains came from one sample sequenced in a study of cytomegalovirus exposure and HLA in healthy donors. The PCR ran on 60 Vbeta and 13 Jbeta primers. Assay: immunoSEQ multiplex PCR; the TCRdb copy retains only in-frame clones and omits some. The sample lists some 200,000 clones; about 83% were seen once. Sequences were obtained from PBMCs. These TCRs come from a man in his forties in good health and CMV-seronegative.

The CDR3 loop is CASSLGGRSYEQYF. The CDR3 bases are TGTGCCAGCAGCTTAGGCGGCCGAAGCTACGAGCAGTACTTC. This chain joins TRBV7-6 and TRBJ2-7; D ambiguous. V was clipped by 1 base and J by 3 bases, with 10 bases between them. This CDR3 comprises 14 residues. Germline V gene data show CDR1 as SGHVS and CDR2 as FNYEAQ.

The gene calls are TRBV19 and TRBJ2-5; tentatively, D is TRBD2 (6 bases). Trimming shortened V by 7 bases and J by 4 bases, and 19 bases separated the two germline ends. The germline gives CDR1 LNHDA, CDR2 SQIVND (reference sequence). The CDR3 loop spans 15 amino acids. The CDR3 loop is CASTRKGLARETQYF. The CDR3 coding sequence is TGTGCCAGTACCCGAAAGGGGCTAGCGAGAGAGACCCAGTACTTC.

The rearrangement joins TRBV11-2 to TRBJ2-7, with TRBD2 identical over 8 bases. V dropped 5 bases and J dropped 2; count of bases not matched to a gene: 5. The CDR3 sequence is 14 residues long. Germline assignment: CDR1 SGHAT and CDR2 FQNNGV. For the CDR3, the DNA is TGTGCCAGCAGCCCCACTAGCGGAGCCTACGAGCAGTACTTC. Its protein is CASSPTSGAYEQYF.

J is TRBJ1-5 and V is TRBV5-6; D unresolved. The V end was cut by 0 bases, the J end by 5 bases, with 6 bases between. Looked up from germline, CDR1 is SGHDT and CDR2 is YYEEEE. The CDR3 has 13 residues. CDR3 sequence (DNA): TGTGCCAGCAGCTTGGATCCAGATCAGCCCCAGCATTTT. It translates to CASSLDPDQPQHF.

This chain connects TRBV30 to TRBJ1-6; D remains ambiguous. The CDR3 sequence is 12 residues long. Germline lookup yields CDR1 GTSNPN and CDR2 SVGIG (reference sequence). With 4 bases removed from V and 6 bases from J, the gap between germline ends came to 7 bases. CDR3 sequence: CAWIKPNSPLHF. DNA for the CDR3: TGTGCCTGGATCAAGCCTAATTCACCCCTCCACTTT.

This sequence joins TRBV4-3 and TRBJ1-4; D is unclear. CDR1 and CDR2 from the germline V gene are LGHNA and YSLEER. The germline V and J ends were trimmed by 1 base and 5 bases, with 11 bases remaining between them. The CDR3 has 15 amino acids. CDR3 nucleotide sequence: TGCGCCAGCAGCCAAGTGGGCGTTAGGAATGAAAAACTGTTTTTT. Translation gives CASSQVGVRNEKLFF.

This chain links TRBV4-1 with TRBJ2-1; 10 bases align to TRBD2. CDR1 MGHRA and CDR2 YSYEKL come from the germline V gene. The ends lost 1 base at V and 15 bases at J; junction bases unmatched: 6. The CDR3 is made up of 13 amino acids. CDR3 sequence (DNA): TGCGCCAGCAGCCAAGGGGCTAGCGGGAGACCGTTCTTC. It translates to CASSQGASGRPFF.

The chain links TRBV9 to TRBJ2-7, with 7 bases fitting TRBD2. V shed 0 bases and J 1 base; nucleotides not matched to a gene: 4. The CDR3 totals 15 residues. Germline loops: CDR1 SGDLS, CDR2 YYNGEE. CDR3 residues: CASSVGGSSSYEQYF. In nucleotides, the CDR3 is TGTGCCAGCAGCGTAGGCGGGAGTTCTTCCTACGAGCAGTACTTC.

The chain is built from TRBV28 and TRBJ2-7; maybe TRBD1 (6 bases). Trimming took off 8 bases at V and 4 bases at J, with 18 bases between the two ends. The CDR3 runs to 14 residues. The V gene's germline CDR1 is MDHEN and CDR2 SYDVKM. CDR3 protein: CASGRGGLLYEQYF. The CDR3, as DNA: TGTGCCAGCGGGCGAGGGGGTCTTCTTTACGAGCAGTACTTC.

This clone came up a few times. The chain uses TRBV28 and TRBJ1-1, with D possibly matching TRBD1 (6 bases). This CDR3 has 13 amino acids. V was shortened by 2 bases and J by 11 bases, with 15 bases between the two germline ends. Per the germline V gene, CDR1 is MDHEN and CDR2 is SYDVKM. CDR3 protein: CASSLAQQGSAFF. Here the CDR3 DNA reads TGTGCCAGCAGTTTAGCCCAACAGGGCTCGGCTTTCTTT. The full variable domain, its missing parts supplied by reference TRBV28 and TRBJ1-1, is DVKVTQSSRYLVKRTGEKVFLECVQDMDHENMFWYRQDPGLGLRLIYFSYDVKMKEKGDIPEGYSVSREKKERFSLILESASTNQTSMYLCASSLAQQGSAFFGQGTRLTVV.

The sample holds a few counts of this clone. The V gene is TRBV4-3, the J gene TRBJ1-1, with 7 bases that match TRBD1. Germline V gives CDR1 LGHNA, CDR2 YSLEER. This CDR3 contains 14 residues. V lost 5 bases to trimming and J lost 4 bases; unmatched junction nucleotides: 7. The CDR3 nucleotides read TGCGCCAGCAGCGACGAGGGGGCTGGCACTGAAGCTTTCTTT. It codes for CASSDEGAGTEAFF.

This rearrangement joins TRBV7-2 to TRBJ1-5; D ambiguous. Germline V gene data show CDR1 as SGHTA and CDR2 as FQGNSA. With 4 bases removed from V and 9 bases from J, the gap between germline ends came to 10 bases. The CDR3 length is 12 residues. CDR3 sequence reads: CASSSYVAPQHF. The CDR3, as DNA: TGTGCCAGCAGCTCATACGTGGCGCCCCAGCATTTT.

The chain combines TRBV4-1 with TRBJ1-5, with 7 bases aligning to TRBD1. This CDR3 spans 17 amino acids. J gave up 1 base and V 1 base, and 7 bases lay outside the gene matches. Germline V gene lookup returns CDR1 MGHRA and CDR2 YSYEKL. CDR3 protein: CASSQVDPGQSNQPQHF. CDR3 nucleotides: TGCGCCAGCAGCCAAGTAGACCCGGGACAGAGCAATCAGCCCCAGCATTTT.

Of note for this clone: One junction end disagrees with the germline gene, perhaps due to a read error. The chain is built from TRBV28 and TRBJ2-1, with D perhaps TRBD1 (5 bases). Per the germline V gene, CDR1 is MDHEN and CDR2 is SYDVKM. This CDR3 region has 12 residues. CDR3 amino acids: CASALPGRPRVF. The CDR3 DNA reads TGTGCCAGCGCCCTACCCGGACGGCCCAGGGTCTTC.

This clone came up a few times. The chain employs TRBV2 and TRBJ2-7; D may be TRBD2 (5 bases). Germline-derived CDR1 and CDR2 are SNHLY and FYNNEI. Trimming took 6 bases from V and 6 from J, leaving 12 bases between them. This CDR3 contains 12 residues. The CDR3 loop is CASSQDRGEQYF. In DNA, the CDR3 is TGTGCCAGCAGCCAGGACCGGGGCGAGCAGTACTTC.

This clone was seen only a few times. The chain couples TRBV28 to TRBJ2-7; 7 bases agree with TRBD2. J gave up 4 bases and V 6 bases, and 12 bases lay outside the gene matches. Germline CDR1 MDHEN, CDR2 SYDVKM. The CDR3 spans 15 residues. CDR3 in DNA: TGTGCCAGCAGCCTTATCAAGACTAGCTCGTACGAGCAGTACTTC. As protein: CASSLIKTSSYEQYF. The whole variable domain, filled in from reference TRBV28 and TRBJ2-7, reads DVKVTQSSRYLVKRTGEKVFLECVQDMDHENMFWYRQDPGLGLRLIYFSYDVKMKEKGDIPEGYSVSREKKERFSLILESASTNQTSMYLCASSLIKTSSYEQYFGPGTRLTVT.

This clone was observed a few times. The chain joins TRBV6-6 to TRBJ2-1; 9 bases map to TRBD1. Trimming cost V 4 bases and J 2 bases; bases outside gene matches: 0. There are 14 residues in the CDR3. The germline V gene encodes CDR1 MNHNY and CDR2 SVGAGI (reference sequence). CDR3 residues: CASSWTGAYNEQFF. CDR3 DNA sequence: TGTGCCAGCAGTTGGACAGGGGCCTACAATGAGCAGTTCTTC.